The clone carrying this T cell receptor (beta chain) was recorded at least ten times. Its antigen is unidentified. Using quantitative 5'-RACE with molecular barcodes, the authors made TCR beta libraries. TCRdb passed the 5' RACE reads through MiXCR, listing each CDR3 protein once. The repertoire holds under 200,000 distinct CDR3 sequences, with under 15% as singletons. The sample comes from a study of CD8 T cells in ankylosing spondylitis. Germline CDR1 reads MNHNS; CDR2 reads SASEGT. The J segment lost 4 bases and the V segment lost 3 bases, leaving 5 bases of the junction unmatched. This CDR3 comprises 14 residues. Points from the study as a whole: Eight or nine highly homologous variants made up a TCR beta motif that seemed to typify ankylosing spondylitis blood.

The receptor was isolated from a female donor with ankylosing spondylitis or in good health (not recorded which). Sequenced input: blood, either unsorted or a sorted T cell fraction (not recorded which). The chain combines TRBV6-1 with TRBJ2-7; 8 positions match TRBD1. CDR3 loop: CASSDIGQGYEQYF. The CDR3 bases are TGTGCCAGCAGTGACATCGGACAGGGTTACGAGCAGTACTTC.